This TCR beta chain originates from a study of blood T cells in healthy people across ages. Regarding the study as a whole: In older individuals, TCR beta diversity per million T cells was lower, falling roughly linearly with age.

Germline assignment: CDR1 SGHRS and CDR2 YFSETQ. Losses at the gene ends were 6 bases for V and 4 bases for J; bases not matched to a gene: 7. The CDR3 totals 15 residues. This clonotype showed up just a few times. What it recognizes is unknown. For the second PCR, which ran for about 7 to 12 cycles, a sample-barcoded 5' primer and a J-beta primer mix were used. TCRdb fed the 5' RACE reads into MiXCR, producing one record per CDR3 protein. The sample has about a million distinct CDR3 sequences, 51% seen once. Extracted total RNA amounted to at least 5.5 micrograms for each sample. The chain links TRBV5-1 to TRBJ2-1, with TRBD2 matching over 10 bases. The sample was blood. This TCR was sampled from a woman between 55 and 75 years old in good health. The DNA for the CDR3 is TGCGCCAGCAAGGCAGCGGGAGGGCCTTACAATGAGCAGTTCTTC. Residues: CASKAAGGPYNEQFF. Full variable domain (outside the CDR3, taken from reference TRBV5-1 and TRBJ2-1): KAGVTQTPRYLIKTRGQQVTLSCSPISGHRSVSWYQQTPGQGLQFLFEYFSETQRNKGNFPGRFSGRQFSNSRSEMNVSTLELGDSALYLCASKAAGGPYNEQFFGPGTRLTVL.